This entry lists 25 T cell receptor beta chains sequenced from one sample in a study of beta chain features in type 1 diabetes. Reverse transcribing all isolated RNA meant expressed TCRB transcripts were sequenced. Libraries were prepared by immunoSEQ multiplex PCR; TCRdb keeps only in-frame clonotypes and omits some of them. The sample has around 58,000 clones, about 61% seen once. Material for sequencing was Tregs from blood. The receptors originated from a woman aged 18-29 years in good health.

The V and J genes are TRBV19 and TRBJ1-1; the D gene is possibly TRBD1 (5 bases). The germline CDR1 and CDR2 sequences are LNHDA and SQIVND (reference sequence). The CDR3 extends over 12 amino acids. V lost 3 bases and J 6 bases, leaving 8 bases between the germline ends. Written as DNA, the CDR3 is TGTGCCAGTAGTATCGGGGACTCTGAAGCTTTCTTT. Translation: CASSIGDSEAFF.

This chain uses TRBV29-1 with TRBJ1-1; D possibly corresponds to TRBD1 (5 bases). The germline V gene encodes CDR1 SQVTM and CDR2 ANQGSEA. The V and J ends lost 6 bases and 3 bases respectively, with 23 bases between them. The CDR3 covers 16 residues. DNA for the CDR3: TGCAGCGTCGTATCTGGGGCCCATAAGGATGACACTGAAGCTTTCTTT. Translation gives CSVVSGAHKDDTEAFF.

This clone was observed a few times. The chain uses TRBV4-2 and TRBJ2-5; a possible D gene is TRBD1 (6 bases). The CDR3 has 17 amino acids. Trimming left V 1 base short and J 3 bases short, with 18 bases between. CDR1 and CDR2 from the germline V gene are LGHNA and YNFKEQ. The CDR3 bases are TGTGCCAGCAGCCAAGCAGGATCCGGGACAACGAAAGAGACCCAGTACTTC. Protein product: CASSQAGSGTTKETQYF.

The chain combines TRBV11-2 with TRBJ1-1; D is perhaps TRBD1 (6 bases). CDR3 length: 15 amino acids. Germline-derived CDR1 and CDR2 are SGHAT and FQNNGV. V gave up 5 bases and J gave up 6 bases, with 19 bases separating them. The chain's CDR3 is CASSPGRGGYAEAFF. The CDR3 bases are TGTGCCAGCAGCCCCGGCAGGGGCGGGTACGCTGAAGCTTTCTTT.

The chain recombines TRBV2 with TRBJ1-3; 7 nucleotides line up with TRBD1. V dropped 9 bases and J dropped 7; count of bases not matched to a gene: 3. Germline lookup yields CDR1 SNHLY and CDR2 FYNNEI. The CDR3 runs 11 residues. CDR3 bases: TGTGCCAGGATGACAGGGAACACCATATATTTT. Encoded protein: CARMTGNTIYF.

The rearrangement joins TRBV5-1 to TRBJ1-1; D unclear. The CDR3 spans 14 residues. CDR1 and CDR2 from the germline V gene are SGHRS and YFSETQ. Trimming cost V 4 bases and J 1 base, with 11 bases left between them. CDR3 loop: CASSVQSGNTEAFF. CDR3 DNA: TGCGCCAGCAGCGTGCAATCCGGGAACACTGAAGCTTTCTTT.

The chain joins TRBV7-9 to TRBJ2-1; 7 bases are shared with TRBD1. Germline assignment: CDR1 SEHNR and CDR2 FQNEAQ (reference sequence). This CDR3 has 19 amino acids. Trimming at V came to 1 base and at J to 6 bases, leaving 18 bases not matched to a gene. The CDR3 reads CASSLGSLSTGSAVNEQFF. The DNA of the CDR3 is TGTGCCAGCAGCTTAGGTTCCCTTTCGACAGGGTCCGCAGTCAATGAGCAGTTCTTC.

This chain connects TRBV30 to TRBJ2-5; the D is unclear. Germline CDR1 is GTSNPN and CDR2 is SVGIG (reference sequence). V lost 0 bases and J 1 base, leaving 9 bases between the germline ends. CDR3 length equals 14 residues. CDR3 protein: CAWSVRRIQETQYF. The CDR3 DNA reads TGTGCCTGGAGTGTACGGAGAATCCAAGAGACCCAGTACTTC.

The chain combines TRBV7-2 with TRBJ2-1; 10 bases align to TRBD2. CDR1 is SGHTA, CDR2 FQGNSA, per germline. Trimming at V came to 3 bases and at J to 6 bases, leaving 5 bases not matched to a gene. The CDR3 has 15 amino acids. The CDR3 nucleotides are TGTGCCAGCAGCTTCGCGCTAGCGGGAGTCAATGAGCAGTTCTTC. Protein: CASSFALAGVNEQFF. The full variable domain, in which reference TRBV7-2 and TRBJ2-1 provide the parts outside the CDR3, is GAGVSQSPSNKVTEKGKDVELRCDPISGHTALYWYRQSLGQGLEFLIYFQGNSAPDKSGLPSDRFSAERTGGSVSTLTIQRTQQEDSAVYLCASSFALAGVNEQFFGPGTRLTVL.

This clone occurred a few times. The genes are TRBV7-9 and TRBJ2-1; D is undetermined. Germline V gene lookup returns CDR1 SEHNR and CDR2 FQNEAQ (reference sequence). Trimming stripped 1 base from V and 12 bases from J, with 7 bases between. The CDR3 is 11 residues long. The CDR3 DNA sequence: TGTGCCAGCAGCTTAGGAGTAAGGCAGTTCTTC. It specifies CASSLGVRQFF.

In this sample, this clone turned up once. The V call is TRBV2, the J call TRBJ2-7; tentatively, D is TRBD1 (7 bases). The length of the CDR3 is 13 residues. The germline V gene encodes CDR1 SNHLY and CDR2 FYNNEI. V dropped 7 bases and J dropped 8 bases, with 18 bases sitting between them. CDR3 amino acids: CASKGGQITKQYF. In DNA form, the CDR3 reads TGTGCCAGCAAGGGGGGACAGATTACGAAGCAGTACTTC.

The chain employs TRBV5-8 and TRBJ2-1, with D perhaps matching TRBD2 (7 bases). Germline V gene sequence: CDR1 SGHTS, CDR2 YDEGEE. The CDR3 spans 15 residues. Trimming pared 2 bases from V and 7 bases from J, leaving 16 bases between. DNA for the CDR3: TGTGCCAGCAGCTTAAGGCAGGGGAGGGGGAATGAGCAGTTCTTC. Translated, it gives CASSLRQGRGNEQFF.

With respect to this clone: A read error may account for a junction end that differs from germline. The rearrangement joins TRBV6-6 to TRBJ2-3; 7 positions match TRBD2. Per germline, CDR1 MNHNY and CDR2 SVGAGI (reference sequence). The CDR3 runs to 16 residues. CDR3 sequence reads: CASHPVAGEGTDTQYF. The CDR3 nucleotides are TGTGCCAGCCATCCGGTCGCCGGGGAGGGCACGGATACGCAGTATTTT.

The CDR3 region is CASSLGSRGLTSGELFF. The DNA of the CDR3 is TGTGCCAGCAGCTTGGGCTCAAGGGGGCTAACGTCCGGGGAGCTGTTTTTT. V is TRBV5-6 and J is TRBJ2-2; 7 bases are a match to TRBD1. CDR1 is SGHDT, CDR2 YYEEEE, per germline. The trim removed 0 bases at V and 6 bases at J, leaving 11 bases unmatched. This CDR3 has 17 amino acids.

V and J are TRBV5-1 and TRBJ2-2; D may be TRBD2 (5 bases). CDR1 and CDR2 (germline): SGHRS, YFSETQ. Trimming removed 0 bases from V and 2 bases from J, with 11 bases in between. The CDR3 totals 16 residues. The CDR3 coding sequence is TGCGCCAGCAGCTTGGCGGCAGGACTCAACACCGGGGAGCTGTTTTTT. Protein: CASSLAAGLNTGELFF.

The rearrangement links TRBV2 to TRBJ1-2, with TRBD1 matching over 8 bases. The J segment lost 8 bases and the V segment lost 5 bases, leaving 13 bases of the junction unmatched. CDR3 length: 15 amino acids. The V gene's germline CDR1 is SNHLY and CDR2 FYNNEI. The CDR3 spells CASSLLLDRAGGYTF. The CDR3 DNA sequence: TGTGCCAGCAGTCTACTCTTGGACAGGGCGGGCGGCTACACCTTC.

J is TRBJ2-7 and V is TRBV6-6; D is possibly TRBD1 (5 bases). V gave up 6 bases and J gave up 0 bases, with 12 bases separating them. The germline V gene has CDR1 MNHNY and CDR2 SVGAGI (reference sequence). There are 14 residues in the CDR3. Here the CDR3 reads CASSSDTGSYEQYF. CDR3 bases: TGTGCCAGCAGCTCTGATACAGGCTCCTACGAGCAGTACTTC.

V gene TRBV2 combines with J gene TRBJ1-1; D not resolved. The germline V gene has CDR1 SNHLY and CDR2 FYNNEI. Trimming cost V 3 bases and J 9 bases, with 11 bases left between them. The length of the CDR3 is 12 residues. DNA of the CDR3: TGTGCCAGCAGTGAGGTGGCCGATAAAGCTTTCTTT. This gives the protein CASSEVADKAFF.

The J gene is TRBJ1-4, the V gene TRBV5-1, with D uncertain. The CDR3 is made up of 15 amino acids. Trimming took off 0 bases at V and 4 bases at J, with 10 bases between the two ends. CDR1 and CDR2 from the germline V gene are SGHRS and YFSETQ. CDR3 in amino acids: CASSLGPTGNEKLFF. CDR3 sequence (DNA): TGCGCCAGCAGCTTGGGGCCGACGGGTAATGAAAAACTGTTTTTT.

CDR3 region: CASSLGSSYEQYF. Here the CDR3 DNA reads TGCGCCAGCAGCTTGGGGAGCTCCTACGAGCAGTACTTC. This sequence joins TRBV5-1 and TRBJ2-7; D remains unclear. The CDR3 contains 13 residues. With 0 bases removed from V and 0 bases from J, the gap between germline ends came to 4 bases. Germline CDR1 SGHRS, CDR2 YFSETQ.

In DNA, the CDR3 is TGTGCCAGCAGCTCCTCGGGGGACAGGGGAAACATTCAGTACTTC. Its protein product is CASSSSGDRGNIQYF. This chain uses TRBV7-9 with TRBJ2-4; 10 positions match TRBD1. This CDR3 region has 15 residues. Looked up from germline, CDR1 is SEHNR and CDR2 is FQNEAQ (reference sequence). V was clipped by 4 bases and J by 6 bases; unmatched bases: 6.

The V gene is TRBV6-5, the J gene TRBJ2-6, with 8 bases that match TRBD1. The germline gives CDR1 MNHEY, CDR2 SVGAGI. V was clipped by 7 bases and J by 7 bases; unmatched bases: 6. The CDR3 runs 14 residues. CDR3 residues: CASIDRGGANVLTF. The CDR3 region has the DNA TGTGCCAGCATCGACAGGGGAGGAGCCAACGTCCTGACTTTC.

The chain has TRBV5-1 and TRBJ1-2; the match to TRBD1 covers 7 bases. After removal of 1 base from V and 3 bases from J, the junction contained 6 bases not matched to a gene. The CDR3 extends over 15 amino acids. CDR1 and CDR2 from the germline V gene are SGHRS and YFSETQ. Here the CDR3 reads CASSLTGETDYGYTF. The CDR3 DNA reads TGCGCCAGCAGCTTGACAGGGGAAACGGACTATGGCTACACCTTC.

The chain has TRBV6-5 and TRBJ2-1; TRBD2 agrees at 7 bases. The V gene's germline CDR1 is MNHEY and CDR2 SVGAGI. This CDR3 spans 15 amino acids. Trimming at V came to 6 bases and at J to 6 bases, leaving 11 bases not matched to a gene. The CDR3 region is CASRLTSTRPNEQFF. Here the CDR3 DNA reads TGTGCCAGCAGACTGACTAGCACGCGGCCCAATGAGCAGTTCTTC.

The chain has TRBV4-1 and TRBJ1-2, with unresolved D. The CDR3 consists of 16 residues. V was clipped by 1 base and J by 6 bases, with 18 bases between them. Germline lookup yields CDR1 MGHRA and CDR2 YSYEKL. For the CDR3, the DNA is TGCGCCAGCAGCCAAGTTTGGCTATCCCCCGACAATGGCTACACCTTC. Its protein product is CASSQVWLSPDNGYTF.